This T cell receptor beta chain was observed in a study of cytomegalovirus exposure and HLA in healthy donors. This PCR relied on a set of 60 Vbeta primers and 13 Jbeta primers. The assay was immunoSEQ multiplex PCR, and TCRdb's table has in-frame clones only and misses some. The sample contains 200,000 or so clones, over 65% of which appear only once. Findings and limits, study-wide: Indistinguishable V segments, including TRBV6-2 and TRBV6-3, were excluded. As was reported, the classifier diagnosed cytomegalovirus status with high specificity and sensitivity. Most TCR sequences were uncommon, yet certain public TCRs appeared in many donors.

Turning to this clone: Its specificity is not known.

The CDR3 sequence is 14 residues long. Germline CDR1 and CDR2: SGHVS and FNYEAQ. The V gene lost 1 base and the J gene lost 1 base, with 4 bases spanning the gap. Sample: PBMCs. This TCR derives from a boy between 2 and 10 years old in good health and CMV-seronegative. The rearrangement uses TRBV7-6 and TRBJ2-2; no definite D call. The CDR3 DNA is TGTGCCAGCAGCTTAGTATGGAACACCGGGGAGCTGTTTTTT. This sequence encodes CASSLVWNTGELFF.